This TCR beta chain was identified during a study of blood T cells in healthy people across ages. This clonotype was observed at least ten times. CDR3 length equals 14 residues. V trimming: 10 bases; J trimming: 3 bases; junction bases outside the gene matches: 7. Germline V gene data show CDR1 as SGHTA and CDR2 as FQGNSA. With a J-beta primer mix and a sample-barcoded 5' primer, a second PCR ran about 6 to 11 cycles. TCRdb independently ran MiXCR on the 5' RACE reads; one entry per CDR3 protein. The sample has around 870,000 distinct CDR3 sequences; under 30% are singletons. The receptor was derived from a woman older than 75 in good health. This chain links TRBV7-2 with TRBJ2-3, with 10 bases lining up with TRBD2. Sequenced sample: blood. CDR3 region: CATQRGLATDTQYF. The CDR3 nucleotides are TGTGCCACCCAAAGGGGACTAGCGACAGATACGCAGTATTTT.